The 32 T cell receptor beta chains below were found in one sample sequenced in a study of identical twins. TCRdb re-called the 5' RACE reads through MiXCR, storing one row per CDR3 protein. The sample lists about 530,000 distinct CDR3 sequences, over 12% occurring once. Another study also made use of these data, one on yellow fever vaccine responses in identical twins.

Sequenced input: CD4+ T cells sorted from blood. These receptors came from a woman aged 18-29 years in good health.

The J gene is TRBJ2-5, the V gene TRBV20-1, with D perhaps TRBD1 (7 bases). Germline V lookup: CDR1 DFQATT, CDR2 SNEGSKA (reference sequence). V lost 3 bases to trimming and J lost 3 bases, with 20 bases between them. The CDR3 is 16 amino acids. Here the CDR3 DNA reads TGCAGTGCTAGTCGTCCCAGGGGGACGGGGGAAGAGACCCAGTACTTC. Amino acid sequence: CSASRPRGTGEETQYF.

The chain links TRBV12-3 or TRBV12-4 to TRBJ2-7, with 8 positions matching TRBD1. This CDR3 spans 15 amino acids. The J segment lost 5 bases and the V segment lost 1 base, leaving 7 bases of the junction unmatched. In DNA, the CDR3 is TGTGCCAGCAGTTTAGGAGCAGGGGGCTGGAACGAGCAGTACTTC. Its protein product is CASSLGAGGWNEQYF.

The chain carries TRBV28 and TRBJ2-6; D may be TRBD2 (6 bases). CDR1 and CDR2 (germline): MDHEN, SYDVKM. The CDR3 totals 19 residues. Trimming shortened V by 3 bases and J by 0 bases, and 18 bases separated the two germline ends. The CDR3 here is CASSFLGGGESSGANVLTF. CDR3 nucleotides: TGTGCCAGCAGTTTCCTGGGAGGAGGTGAGAGCTCTGGGGCCAACGTCCTGACTTTC.

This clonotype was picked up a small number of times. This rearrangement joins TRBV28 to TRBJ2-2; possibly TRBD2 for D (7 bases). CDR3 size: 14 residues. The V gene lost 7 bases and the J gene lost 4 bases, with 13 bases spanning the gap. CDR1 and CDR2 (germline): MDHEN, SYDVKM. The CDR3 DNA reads TGTGCCAGCATCGGGGGGCAAGGCACCGGGGAGCTGTTTTTT. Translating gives CASIGGQGTGELFF.

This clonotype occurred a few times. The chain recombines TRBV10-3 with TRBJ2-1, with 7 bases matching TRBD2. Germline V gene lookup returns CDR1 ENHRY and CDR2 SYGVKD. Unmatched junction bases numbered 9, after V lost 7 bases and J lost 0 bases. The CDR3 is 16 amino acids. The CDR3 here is CAITPDGGSSYNEQFF. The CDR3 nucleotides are TGTGCCATCACCCCCGACGGGGGGAGCTCCTACAATGAGCAGTTCTTC.

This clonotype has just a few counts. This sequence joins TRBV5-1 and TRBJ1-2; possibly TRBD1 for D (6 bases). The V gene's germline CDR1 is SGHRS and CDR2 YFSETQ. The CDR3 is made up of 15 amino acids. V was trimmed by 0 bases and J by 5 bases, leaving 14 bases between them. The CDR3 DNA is TGCGCCAGCAGCTTGGTACAGGGAAATTTATATGGCTACACCTTC. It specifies CASSLVQGNLYGYTF.

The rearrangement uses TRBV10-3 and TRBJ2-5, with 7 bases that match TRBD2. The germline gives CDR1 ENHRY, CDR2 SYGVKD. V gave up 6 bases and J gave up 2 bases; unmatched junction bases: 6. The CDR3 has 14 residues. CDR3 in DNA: TGTGCCATCAGGGAAGGAGCGGGGCAAGAGACCCAGTACTTC. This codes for CAIREGAGQETQYF.

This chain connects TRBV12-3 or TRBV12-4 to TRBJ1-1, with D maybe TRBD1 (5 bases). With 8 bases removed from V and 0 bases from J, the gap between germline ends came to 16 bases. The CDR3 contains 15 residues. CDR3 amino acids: CASHPQGGMNTEAFF. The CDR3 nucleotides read TGTGCCAGCCACCCCCAGGGAGGTATGAACACTGAAGCTTTCTTT.

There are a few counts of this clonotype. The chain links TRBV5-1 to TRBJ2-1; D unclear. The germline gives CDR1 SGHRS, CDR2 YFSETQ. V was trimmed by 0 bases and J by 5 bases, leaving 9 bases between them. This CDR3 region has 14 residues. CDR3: CASSLALVNNEQFF. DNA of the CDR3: TGCGCCAGCAGCTTGGCCCTAGTTAACAATGAGCAGTTCTTC.

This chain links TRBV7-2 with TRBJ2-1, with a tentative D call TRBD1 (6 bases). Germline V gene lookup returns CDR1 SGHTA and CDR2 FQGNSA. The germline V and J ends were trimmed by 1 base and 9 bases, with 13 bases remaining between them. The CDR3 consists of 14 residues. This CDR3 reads CASSLGQGHVEQFF. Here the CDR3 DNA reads TGTGCCAGCAGCTTAGGGCAGGGGCACGTTGAGCAGTTCTTC.

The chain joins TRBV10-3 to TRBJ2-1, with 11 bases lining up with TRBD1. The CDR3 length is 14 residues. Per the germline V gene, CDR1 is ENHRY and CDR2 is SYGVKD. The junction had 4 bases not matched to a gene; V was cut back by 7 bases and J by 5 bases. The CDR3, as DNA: TGTGCCATCAAGACGGGACAGGGGGACAATGAGCAGTTCTTC. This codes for CAIKTGQGDNEQFF.

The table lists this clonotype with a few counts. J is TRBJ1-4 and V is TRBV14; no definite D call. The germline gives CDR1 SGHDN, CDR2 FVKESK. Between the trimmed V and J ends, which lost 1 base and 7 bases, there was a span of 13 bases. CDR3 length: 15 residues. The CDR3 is CASSQAAGDGEKLFF. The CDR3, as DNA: TGTGCCAGCAGCCAAGCTGCGGGAGATGGTGAAAAACTGTTTTTT.

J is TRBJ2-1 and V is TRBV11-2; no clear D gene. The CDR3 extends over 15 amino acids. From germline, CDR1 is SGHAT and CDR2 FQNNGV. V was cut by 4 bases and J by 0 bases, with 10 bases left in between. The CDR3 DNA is TGTGCCAGCAGCTCCCCCCGGAGCTCCTACAATGAGCAGTTCTTC. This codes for CASSSPRSSYNEQFF.

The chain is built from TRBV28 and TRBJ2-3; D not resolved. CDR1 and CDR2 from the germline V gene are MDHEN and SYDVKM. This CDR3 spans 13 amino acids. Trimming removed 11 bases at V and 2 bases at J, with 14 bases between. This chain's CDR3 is CAASSSTTDTQYF. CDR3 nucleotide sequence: TGTGCCGCCAGCAGTTCCACCACAGATACGCAGTATTTT.

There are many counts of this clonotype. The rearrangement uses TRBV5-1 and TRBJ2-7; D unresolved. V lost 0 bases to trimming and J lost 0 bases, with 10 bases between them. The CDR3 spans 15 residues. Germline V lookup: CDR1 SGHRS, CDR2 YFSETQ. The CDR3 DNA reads TGCGCCAGCAGCTTGGGGGGTGCGAGCTCCTACGAGCAGTACTTC. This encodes CASSLGGASSYEQYF.

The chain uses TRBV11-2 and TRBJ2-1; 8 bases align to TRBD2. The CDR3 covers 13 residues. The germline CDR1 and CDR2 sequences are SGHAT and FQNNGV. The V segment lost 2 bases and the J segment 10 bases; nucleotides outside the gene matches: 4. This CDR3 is CASSLWASGEQFF. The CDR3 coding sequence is TGTGCCAGCAGCTTATGGGCTAGCGGGGAGCAGTTCTTC.

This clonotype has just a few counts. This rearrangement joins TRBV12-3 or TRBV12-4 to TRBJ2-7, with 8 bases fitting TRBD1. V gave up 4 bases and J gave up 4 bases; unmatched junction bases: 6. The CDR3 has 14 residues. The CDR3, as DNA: TGTGCCAGCAGTTGGGCAGGGGGCCGATACGAGCAGTACTTC. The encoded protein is CASSWAGGRYEQYF.

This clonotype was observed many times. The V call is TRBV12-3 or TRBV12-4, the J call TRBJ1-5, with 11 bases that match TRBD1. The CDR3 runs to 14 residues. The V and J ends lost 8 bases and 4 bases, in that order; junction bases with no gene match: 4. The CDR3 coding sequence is TGTGCCAGCGGGACAGGGGGTTCAAATCAGCCCCAGCATTTT. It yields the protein CASGTGGSNQPQHF.

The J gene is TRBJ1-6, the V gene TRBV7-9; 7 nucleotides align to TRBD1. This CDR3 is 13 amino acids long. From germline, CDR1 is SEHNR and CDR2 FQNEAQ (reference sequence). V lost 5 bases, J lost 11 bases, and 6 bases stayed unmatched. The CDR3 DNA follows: TGTGCCAGCAGCCGCGGGACAGCGCCACCCCTCCACTTT. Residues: CASSRGTAPPLHF.

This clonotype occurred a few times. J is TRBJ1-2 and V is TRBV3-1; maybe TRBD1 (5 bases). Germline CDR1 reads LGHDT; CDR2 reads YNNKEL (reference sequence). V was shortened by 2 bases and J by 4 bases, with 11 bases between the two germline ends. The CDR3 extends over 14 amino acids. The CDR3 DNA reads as TGTGCCAGCAGCCAATCAGGGCAGCTCTATGGCTACACCTTC. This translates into CASSQSGQLYGYTF.

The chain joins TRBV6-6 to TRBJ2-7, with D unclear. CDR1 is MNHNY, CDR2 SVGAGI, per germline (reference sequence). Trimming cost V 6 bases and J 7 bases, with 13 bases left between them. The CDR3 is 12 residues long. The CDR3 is CASRTVSMEQYF. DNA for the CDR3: TGTGCCAGCAGAACGGTATCCATGGAGCAGTACTTC.

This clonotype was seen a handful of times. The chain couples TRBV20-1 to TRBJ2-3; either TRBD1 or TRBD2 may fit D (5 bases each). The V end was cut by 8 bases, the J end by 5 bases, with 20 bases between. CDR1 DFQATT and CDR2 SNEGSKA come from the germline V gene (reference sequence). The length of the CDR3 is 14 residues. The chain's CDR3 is CSPTLDGAKDTQYF. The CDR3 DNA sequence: TGCAGTCCCACTCTCGACGGGGCAAAAGATACGCAGTATTTT.

CDR3 DNA: TGTGCCAGCATTAACAGGGTAGGCAATGAGCAGTTCTTC. Its translation: CASINRVGNEQFF. The chain employs TRBV6-5 and TRBJ2-1; the D gene is possibly TRBD1 (6 bases). Trimming pared 7 bases from V and 6 bases from J, leaving 13 bases between. Germline CDR1 reads MNHEY; CDR2 reads SVGAGI. The CDR3 consists of 13 residues.

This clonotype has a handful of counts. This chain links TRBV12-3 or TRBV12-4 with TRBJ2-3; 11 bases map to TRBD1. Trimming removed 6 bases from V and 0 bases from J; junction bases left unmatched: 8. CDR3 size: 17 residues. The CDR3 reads CASSWDRGTTSTDTQYF. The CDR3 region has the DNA TGTGCCAGCAGCTGGGACAGGGGGACGACTAGCACAGATACGCAGTATTTT.

The DNA for the CDR3 is TGTGCCAGCAGCCCCCGCCCCGGAACAGGGACTGAAGCTTTCTTT. This translates into CASSPRPGTGTEAFF. The genes are TRBV7-2 and TRBJ1-1; D is possibly TRBD1 (6 bases). V lost 5 bases and J 5 bases, leaving 18 bases between the germline ends. The CDR3 is 15 residues long. The germline V gene has CDR1 SGHTA and CDR2 FQGNSA.

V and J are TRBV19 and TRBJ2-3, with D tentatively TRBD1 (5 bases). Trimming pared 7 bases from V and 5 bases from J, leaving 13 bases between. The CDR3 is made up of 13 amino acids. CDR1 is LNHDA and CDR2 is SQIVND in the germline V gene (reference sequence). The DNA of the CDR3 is TGTGCCAGTAATCAGGGCTATCTAGATACGCAGTATTTT. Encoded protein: CASNQGYLDTQYF.

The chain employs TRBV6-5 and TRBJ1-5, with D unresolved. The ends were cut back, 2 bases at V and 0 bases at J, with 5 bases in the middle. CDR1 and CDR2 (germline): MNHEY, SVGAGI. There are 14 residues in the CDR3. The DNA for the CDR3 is TGTGCCAGCAGTTACGGAAATAGCAATCAGCCCCAGCATTTT. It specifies CASSYGNSNQPQHF.

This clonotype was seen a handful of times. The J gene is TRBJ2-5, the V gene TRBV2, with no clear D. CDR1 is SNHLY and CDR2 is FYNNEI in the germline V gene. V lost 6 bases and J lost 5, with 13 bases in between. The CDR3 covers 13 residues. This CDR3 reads CASSAQVLETQYF. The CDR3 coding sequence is TGTGCCAGCAGCGCCCAAGTTCTTGAGACCCAGTACTTC.

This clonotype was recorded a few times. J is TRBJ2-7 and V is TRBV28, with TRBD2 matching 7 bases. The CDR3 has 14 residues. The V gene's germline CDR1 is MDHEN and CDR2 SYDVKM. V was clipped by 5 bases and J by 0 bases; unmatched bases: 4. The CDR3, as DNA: TGTGCCAGCAGTCAAGCGGGACCCTCCTACGAGCAGTACTTC. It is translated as CASSQAGPSYEQYF.

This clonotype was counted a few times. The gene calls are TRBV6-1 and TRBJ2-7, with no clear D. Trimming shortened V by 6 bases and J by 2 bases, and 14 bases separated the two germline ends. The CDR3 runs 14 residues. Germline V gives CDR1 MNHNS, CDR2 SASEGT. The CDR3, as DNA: TGTGCCAGCAGCACCCGACAAGAAACCTACGAGCAGTACTTC. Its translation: CASSTRQETYEQYF.

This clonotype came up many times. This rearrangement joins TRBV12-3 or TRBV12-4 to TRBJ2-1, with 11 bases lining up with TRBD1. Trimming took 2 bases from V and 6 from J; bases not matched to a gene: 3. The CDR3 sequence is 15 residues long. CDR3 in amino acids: CASSLSGQGANEQFF. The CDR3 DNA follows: TGTGCCAGCAGTTTATCCGGACAGGGGGCCAATGAGCAGTTCTTC.

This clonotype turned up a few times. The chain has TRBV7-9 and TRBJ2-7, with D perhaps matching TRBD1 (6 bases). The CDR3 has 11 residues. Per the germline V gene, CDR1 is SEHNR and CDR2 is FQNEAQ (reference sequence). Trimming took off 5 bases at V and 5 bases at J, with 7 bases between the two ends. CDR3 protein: CASSQGNEQYF. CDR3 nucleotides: TGTGCCAGCAGCCAGGGGAACGAGCAGTACTTC.